This T cell receptor beta chain was sequenced for a study of T cell repertoires in cytomegalovirus infection. Turning to the study itself: HLA-B-restricted CMV epitopes that are well studied were used alongside recently identified HLA-C-restricted ones. Carrying CMV and the relevant HLA type showed in public TCR beta signatures. Study outcomes and limitations: HLA-C-restricted CMV-specific TCR beta clonotypes were dominant in the ex vivo response.

With regard to this clonotype: No antigen is known for it.

TCRdb passed the reads through MiXCR, listing each CDR3 protein once. Of tens of thousands of distinct CDR3 sequences detected, roughly 19% appear once; the ten largest clones hold less than 70%. The CDR3 is made up of 15 amino acids. Germline CDR1 and CDR2: MNHEY and SMNVEV (reference sequence). Trimming cost V 6 bases and J 7 bases, with 22 bases left between them. This chain links TRBV27 with TRBJ2-7; D is possibly TRBD2 (5 bases). The sequences come from CD8+ T cells from cultured PBMCs, collected from culture after CMV antigen stimulation. The clonotype originates from a human donor in good health (CMV status not recorded). Some clones in this sample may be carry-over from other donors' samples. The CDR3 nucleotides read TGTGCCAGCAGGTCGGGGTGGGAAGTGAGTTATGAGCAGTACTTC. Translated: CASRSGWEVSYEQYF.